This TCR beta chain was found in a study of blood T cell repertoires in COVID-19 (dated by TCRdb to 2018 to 2020). About the study as a whole: Samples from collaborators originated in the United States, Italy and Spain and spanned both the acute and convalescent phases of COVID-19. The prospective study material was composed of cDNA or gDNA derived from T cells, B-cell-depleted T cells, or PBMCs. The dataset comprised deeply sampled blood TCRbeta repertoires from subjects exposed to, actively infected with, or recovered from COVID-19. The repertoires were released in a freely available public database meant as a resource for research on the immune response to SARS-CoV-2. Samples came from the ongoing ImmuneRACE study (first 160 participants) plus 1,254 subjects from 6 global collaborators. A de-identified subject ID, COVID-19 status, age in years and sex were almost always included in the sample metadata. Where available, HLA class I and class II types were obtained from metadata supplied by the sample provider rather than from assay-based typing. What the authors observed across the whole study: How much clinical and demographic metadata was included differed by source and by participant, and the metadata was provided uncurated.

V and J are trimmed by 6 bases and 6 bases, and the gene matches miss 5 bases of the junction. There are 13 amino acids in the CDR3, from cysteine to phenylalanine inclusive. Only the CDR3 region is kept as DNA, spanning 39 bases read in frame from base 1. Collaborating institutions collected whole blood in K2EDTA tubes following their own protocols. For TCRbeta analysis, collaborators shipped samples as frozen whole blood, isolated PBMCs, or DNA extracted from either of those sample types. Comment on this clone: This clone's antigen is unknown. Qualities for individual bases were not recorded, and no much larger clone is one base off.

TCRbeta CDR3 regions were amplified from genomic DNA using the immunoSEQ Assay, a bias-controlled multiplex PCR. As for how the authors treated the data: The number of nucleated cells in each sample was estimated from the amplification of reference gene primers within the assay. To quantify the absolute abundance of each unique TCRbeta CDR3 rearrangement, sequence reads were collapsed and filtered. Productive Simpson clonality was computed per sample as the square root of Simpson's diversity index over productive rearrangements. TCRdb provides this immuneACCESS table in a form limited to in-frame rearrangements. Some clones are lacking; in checked studies, under half of them reflect an unresolved V gene, and why the rest are absent is not known. V and J calls and clone size follow that table, whereas D and trimming were derived from the DNA. The sample yields about 120,000 clones; 80% to 90% were counted once. About 2% of the sample is in the top ten clones.

This TCR came from a woman aged 45-60 years with acute or convalescent COVID-19. Source material: peripheral blood. The chain was built from TRBV12-3 or TRBV12-4 and TRBJ2-7, with 10 junctional bases fitting TRBD2. The CDR3 protein sequence reads: CASRRIAGGEQYF. The sequence in DNA is TGTGCCAGCAGGAGAATAGCGGGAGGCGAGCAGTACTTC.